Included here is one T cell receptor (beta chain) sequence, with context. No antigen is known for it. Profiled with immunoSEQ multiplex PCR; TCRdb holds only in-frame clones, not every one. The repertoire consists of roughly 2,000,000 clones, with less than 95% occurring once and the leading ten covering around 1.2%. These data come from a study of shared clonotypes between healthy human individuals. Germline lookup yields CDR1 SGHVS and CDR2 FQNEAQ. The V end lost 1 base, the J end lost 6 bases, and 7 bases lay between the germline ends. The CDR3 loop spans 14 amino acids. Whole-study results and caveats: Sequencing of the sorted subsets was shown by rarefaction to be incomplete despite large depth.

It was CD45RO-negative cells, positively selected for CCR7, that made up naive CD8 cells, with terminally differentiated effector memory CD45RA+ cells excluded. The chain is built from TRBV7-8 and TRBJ1-6; D uncertain. The clonotype was recovered from a man aged 18 to 29 in good health. The sequenced sample was naive CD8+ T cells sorted from blood. CDR3 residues: CASSLDRRNSPLHF. For the CDR3, the DNA is TGTGCCAGCAGCTTAGATAGGCGTAATTCACCCCTCCACTTT.